This TCR beta chain originates from a study of blood T cell repertoires in COVID-19. At the level of the study: Whether acute or convalescent, the COVID-19 samples came from the United States, Italy and Spain. The cDNA or gDNA used as material had been derived from T cells, B-cell-depleted T cells, or PBMCs.

The CDR3 is made up of 14 amino acids. CDR1 GTSNPN and CDR2 SVGIG come from the germline V gene (reference sequence). The V gene lost 1 base and the J gene lost 7 bases, with 14 bases spanning the gap. In the original analysis: Nucleated cell counts were estimated from reference gene primer amplification. Assay used: immunoSEQ multiplex PCR; TCRdb lists only in-frame clones, some missing. V, J and clone size were drawn from that table, and D and trimming were deduced from the DNA. Here the sample spans over 120,000 clones, roughly 76% being singletons. The sample consisted of peripheral blood. The chain uses TRBV30 and TRBJ2-1, with TRBD2 as a possible D gene (5 bases). The receptor comes from a woman between 50 and 59 years old with active or convalescent COVID-19. The CDR3: CAWSDPGRGNEQFF. The CDR3, as DNA: TGTGCCTGGAGTGATCCGGGCCGAGGGAATGAGCAGTTCTTC.